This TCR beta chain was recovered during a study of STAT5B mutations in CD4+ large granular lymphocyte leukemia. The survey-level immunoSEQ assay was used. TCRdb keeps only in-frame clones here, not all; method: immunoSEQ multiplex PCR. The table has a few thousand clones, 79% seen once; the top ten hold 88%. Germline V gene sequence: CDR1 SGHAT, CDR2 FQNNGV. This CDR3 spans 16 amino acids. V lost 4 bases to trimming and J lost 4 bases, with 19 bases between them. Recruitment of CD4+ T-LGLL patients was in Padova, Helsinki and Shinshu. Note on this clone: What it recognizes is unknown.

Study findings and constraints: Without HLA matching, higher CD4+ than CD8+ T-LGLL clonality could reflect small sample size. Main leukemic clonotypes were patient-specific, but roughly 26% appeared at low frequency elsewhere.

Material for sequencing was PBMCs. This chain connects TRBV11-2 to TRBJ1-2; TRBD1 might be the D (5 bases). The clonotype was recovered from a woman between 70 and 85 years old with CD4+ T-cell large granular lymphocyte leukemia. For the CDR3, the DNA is TGTGCCAGCAGCTCCCTAATCCTGTCCGGGGGCTATGGCTACACCTTC. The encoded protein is CASSSLILSGGYGYTF. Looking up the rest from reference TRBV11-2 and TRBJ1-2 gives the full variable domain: EAGVAQSPRYKIIEKRQSVAFWCNPISGHATLYWYQQILGQGPKLLIQFQNNGVVDDSQLPKDRFSAERLKGVDSTLKIQPAKLEDSAVYLCASSSLILSGGYGYTFGSGTRLTVV.